The clone carrying this T cell receptor beta chain was found a few times. This sample's time point: newly diagnosed GD, antithyroid drugs for less than 3 months. RNA extracted from PBMCs served as the sequencing template. The data were taken from a study of regulatory T cells in long-lasting Graves disease. The CDR3 extends over 14 amino acids. The V end lost 5 bases, the J end lost 11 bases, and 19 bases lay between the germline ends. CDR1 and CDR2 from the germline V gene are SEHNR and FQNEAQ (reference sequence). Construction of the TCR beta libraries employed iRepertoire HTBI primers in conjunction with Arm-PCR of CDR3 regions. TCRdb re-called the multiplex PCR reads with MiXCR, one entry per CDR3 protein. The data show fewer than 400,000 distinct CDR3 sequences, 18% seen once.

The clonotype originates from a female donor with Graves disease. V is TRBV7-9 and J is TRBJ1-5, with D perhaps matching TRBD1 (5 bases). Sequencing was performed on peripheral blood mononuclear cells (PBMCs), taken at new diagnosis, from a patient treated with antithyroid drugs. CDR3: CASSMGQDIKTQHF. Here the CDR3 DNA reads TGTGCCAGCAGCATGGGGCAGGATATTAAAACCCAGCATTTT.